The 14 T cell receptor beta chains reported below all come from one sample, sequenced in a study of control samples from healthy donors and cancer patients. The repertoire was sequenced with immunoSEQ multiplex PCR; TCRdb's copy has only in-frame clones and lacks some. The table includes more than 10,000 clones, 93% detected once. The sample consisted of PBMCs. The receptor source for this set is a man older than 75 with lung cancer.

The CDR3 DNA reads TGTGCCAGCAGGGGGACTCGTAATAATGAAAAACTGTTTTTT. Protein product: CASRGTRNNEKLFF. The chain couples TRBV28 to TRBJ1-4, with D possibly being TRBD1 (5 bases). CDR1 is MDHEN, CDR2 SYDVKM, per germline. The CDR3 consists of 14 residues. The V and J ends lost 6 bases and 4 bases respectively, with 12 bases between them.

V gene TRBV6-5 combines with J gene TRBJ1-3; possibly TRBD1 for D (5 bases). Germline V lookup: CDR1 MNHEY, CDR2 SVGAGI. The V end was cut by 6 bases, the J end by 0 bases, with 12 bases between. The CDR3 extends over 15 amino acids. CDR3 bases: TGTGCCAGCAGGACTGACAGAAACTCTGGAAACACCATATATTTT. Its translation is CASRTDRNSGNTIYF.

CDR3 region: CASSSYRGGSEAFF. The CDR3 coding sequence is TGTGCCAGCAGCTCCTACAGGGGGGGCTCTGAAGCTTTCTTT. This chain joins TRBV5-8 and TRBJ1-1; 8 nucleotides match TRBD1. Germline V gene sequence: CDR1 SGHTS, CDR2 YDEGEE. J lost 6 bases, V lost 3 bases, and 7 bases had no gene match. The CDR3 contains 14 residues.

The chain employs TRBV13 and TRBJ2-3; maybe TRBD2 (5 bases). Germline assignment: CDR1 PRHDT and CDR2 FYEKMQ (reference sequence). There are 12 residues in the CDR3. V was clipped by 3 bases and J by 11 bases, with 12 bases between them. CDR3 coding DNA: TGTGCCAGCAGCTTGAGGGAAACCCGGCAGTATTTT. It specifies CASSLRETRQYF.

The chain carries TRBV19 and TRBJ2-6; a weak D match, TRBD1 (6 bases). Germline values: CDR1 LNHDA, CDR2 SQIVND (reference sequence). Between the trimmed V and J ends, which lost 5 bases and 2 bases, there was a span of 10 bases. This CDR3 is built from 15 residues. Here the CDR3 reads CASSSRTAGANVLTF. DNA of the CDR3: TGTGCCAGTAGTTCCCGGACAGCTGGGGCCAACGTCCTGACTTTC.

V is TRBV5-4 and J is TRBJ2-7; no reliable D call. This CDR3 comprises 13 residues. V lost 0 bases and J lost 0, with 4 bases in between. Germline V gene lookup returns CDR1 SGHNT and CDR2 YYREEE (reference sequence). CDR3 residues: CASSLASSYEQYF. Written as DNA, the CDR3 is TGTGCCAGCAGCTTGGCCAGCTCCTACGAGCAGTACTTC.

V is TRBV6-1 and J is TRBJ1-1; D possibly corresponds to TRBD1 (6 bases). There are 16 residues in the CDR3. Germline CDR1 is MNHNS and CDR2 is SASEGT. V shed 1 base and J shed 2 bases, with 14 bases lying between them. As DNA, the CDR3 is TGTGCCAGCAGTGAAGATGACAGGCTCCTTAACACTGAAGCTTTCTTT. Translation: CASSEDDRLLNTEAFF.

This chain connects TRBV5-4 to TRBJ1-4, with unresolved D. This CDR3 is 13 amino acids long. Trimming shortened V by 1 base and J by 4 bases, and 5 bases separated the two germline ends. The germline V gene encodes CDR1 SGHNT and CDR2 YYREEE (reference sequence). CDR3 amino acids: CASSLKDNEKLFF. The CDR3 nucleotides read TGTGCCAGCAGCTTGAAAGATAATGAAAAACTGTTTTTT.

This chain uses TRBV12-3 or TRBV12-4 with TRBJ1-3; D ambiguous. The V gene lost 7 bases and the J gene lost 0 bases, with 7 bases spanning the gap. This CDR3 has 13 amino acids. The CDR3 spells CASTLNSGNTIYF. The CDR3 region has the DNA TGTGCCAGCACCCTTAACTCTGGAAACACCATATATTTT.

This clone has a single count. This chain connects TRBV6-6 to TRBJ2-7, with 8 bases identical to TRBD2. The CDR3 spans 14 residues. Trimming removed 4 bases from V and 0 bases from J; junction bases left unmatched: 2. The germline V gene encodes CDR1 MNHNY and CDR2 SVGAGI (reference sequence). The CDR3 DNA is TGTGCCAGCAGTTCGGGGGGGGGCTCCTACGAGCAGTACTTC. Its translation is CASSSGGGSYEQYF.

The chain is built from TRBV5-1 and TRBJ1-5, with a tentative D call TRBD1 (5 bases). The CDR3 has 14 residues. V gave up 4 bases and J gave up 7 bases, with 15 bases separating them. Germline CDR1 and CDR2: SGHRS and YFSETQ. This CDR3 is CASSAQGSGQPQHF. The CDR3 bases are TGCGCCAGCAGCGCCCAGGGCTCCGGGCAGCCCCAGCATTTT.

This chain uses TRBV7-9 with TRBJ2-3, with 9 bases that match TRBD2. The V and J ends lost 8 bases and 6 bases, in that order; junction bases with no gene match: 12. This CDR3 is 15 amino acids long. From germline, CDR1 is SEHNR and CDR2 FQNEAQ (reference sequence). The CDR3 reads CASGLAGSLADTQYF. The CDR3 DNA follows: TGTGCCAGCGGTCTAGCGGGGTCCCTAGCCGATACGCAGTATTTT.

The chain joins TRBV7-2 to TRBJ1-5; 10 bases match TRBD1. CDR3 length equals 15 residues. Trimming cost V 6 bases and J 2 bases; bases outside gene matches: 4. Germline V gene sequence: CDR1 SGHTA, CDR2 FQGNSA. The CDR3 reads CASSFGTGGNQPQHF. The DNA of the CDR3 is TGTGCCAGCAGTTTCGGGACAGGGGGCAATCAGCCCCAGCATTTT.

The CDR3 nucleotides are TGTGCCAGCTGCCGAACCCCGCTCCCGGACAGGAGGTCTGAAAAACTGTTTTTT. Translating it yields CASCRTPLPDRRSEKLFF. V and J are TRBV27 and TRBJ1-4; TRBD1 aligns across 7 bases. CDR3 length: 18 amino acids. The ends lost 8 bases at V and 7 bases at J; junction bases unmatched: 22. The V gene's germline CDR1 is MNHEY and CDR2 SMNVEV (reference sequence).